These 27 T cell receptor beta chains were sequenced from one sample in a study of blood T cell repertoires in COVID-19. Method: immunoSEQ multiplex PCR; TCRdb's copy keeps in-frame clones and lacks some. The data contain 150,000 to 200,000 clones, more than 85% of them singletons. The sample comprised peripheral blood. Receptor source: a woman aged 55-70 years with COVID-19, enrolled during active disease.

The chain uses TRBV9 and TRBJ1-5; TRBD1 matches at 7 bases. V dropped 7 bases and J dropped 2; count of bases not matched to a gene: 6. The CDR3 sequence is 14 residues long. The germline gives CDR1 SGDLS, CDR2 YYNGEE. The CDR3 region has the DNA TGTGCCAGCGGGGGCGGACAGGGCAATCAGCCCCAGCATTTT. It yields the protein CASGGGQGNQPQHF.

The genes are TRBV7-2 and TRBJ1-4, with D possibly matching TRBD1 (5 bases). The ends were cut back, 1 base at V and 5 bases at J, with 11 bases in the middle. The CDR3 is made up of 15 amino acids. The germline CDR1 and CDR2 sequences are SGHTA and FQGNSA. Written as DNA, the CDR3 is TGTGCCAGCAGCTTAGGAAGGGCAGGGAATGAAAAACTGTTTTTT. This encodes CASSLGRAGNEKLFF. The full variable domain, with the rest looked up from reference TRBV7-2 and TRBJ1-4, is GAGVSQSPSNKVTEKGKDVELRCDPISGHTALYWYRQSLGQGLEFLIYFQGNSAPDKSGLPSDRFSAERTGGSVSTLTIQRTQQEDSAVYLCASSLGRAGNEKLFFGSGTQLSVL.

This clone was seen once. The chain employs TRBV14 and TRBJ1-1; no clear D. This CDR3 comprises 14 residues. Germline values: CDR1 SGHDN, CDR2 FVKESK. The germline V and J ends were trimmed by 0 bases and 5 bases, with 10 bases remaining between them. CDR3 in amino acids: CASSQDRSGTEAFF. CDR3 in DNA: TGTGCCAGCAGCCAAGATCGGAGTGGGACTGAAGCTTTCTTT.

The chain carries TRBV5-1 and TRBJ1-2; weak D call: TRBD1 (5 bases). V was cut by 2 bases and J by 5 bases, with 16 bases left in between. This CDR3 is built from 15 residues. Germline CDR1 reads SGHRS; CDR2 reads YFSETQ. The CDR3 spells CASSLSAGGSYGYTF. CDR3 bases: TGCGCCAGCAGCTTAAGTGCGGGGGGAAGTTATGGCTACACCTTC.

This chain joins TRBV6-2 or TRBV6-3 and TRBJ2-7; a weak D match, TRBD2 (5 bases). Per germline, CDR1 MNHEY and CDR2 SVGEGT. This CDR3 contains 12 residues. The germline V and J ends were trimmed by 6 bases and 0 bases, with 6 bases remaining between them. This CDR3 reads CASSDYSYEQYF. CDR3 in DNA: TGTGCCAGCAGCGACTACTCCTACGAGCAGTACTTC.

CDR3 bases: TGTGCCAGCTCACCCTCGGGACACCAGAACACTGAAGCTTTCTTT. It codes for CASSPSGHQNTEAFF. This chain links TRBV18 with TRBJ1-1, with a possible D match to TRBD1 (6 bases). V shed 3 bases and J shed 1 base, with 12 bases lying between them. Per germline, CDR1 KGHSH and CDR2 LQKENI. The CDR3 runs to 15 residues. Using reference TRBV18 and TRBJ1-1 for the parts outside the CDR3, the full variable domain is NAGVMQNPRHLVRRRGQEARLRCSPMKGHSHVYWYRQLPEEGLKFMVYLQKENIIDESGMPKERFSAEFPKEGPSILRIQQVVRGDSAAYFCASSPSGHQNTEAFFGQGTRLTVV.

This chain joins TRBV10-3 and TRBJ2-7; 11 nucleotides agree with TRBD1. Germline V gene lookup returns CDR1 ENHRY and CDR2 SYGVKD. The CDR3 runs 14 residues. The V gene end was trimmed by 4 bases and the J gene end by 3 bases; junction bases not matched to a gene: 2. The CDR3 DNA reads TGTGCCATCAGTGTGGGGACAGGGGGCTACGAGCAGTACTTC. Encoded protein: CAISVGTGGYEQYF.

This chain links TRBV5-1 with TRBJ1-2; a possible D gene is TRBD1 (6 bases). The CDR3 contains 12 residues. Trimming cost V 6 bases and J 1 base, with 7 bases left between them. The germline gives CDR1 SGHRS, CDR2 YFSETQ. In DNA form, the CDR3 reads TGCGCCAGCACAGGGGATAACTATGGCTACACCTTC. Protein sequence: CASTGDNYGYTF.

CDR3 protein: CASSIGRTADGYTF. The CDR3 DNA reads as TGTGCCAGTAGTATAGGGCGGACAGCGGATGGCTACACCTTC. V is TRBV19 and J is TRBJ1-2; possible D gene TRBD1, 6 bases. From germline, CDR1 is LNHDA and CDR2 SQIVND (reference sequence). V was shortened by 1 base and J by 6 bases, with 12 bases between the two germline ends. This CDR3 has 14 residues.

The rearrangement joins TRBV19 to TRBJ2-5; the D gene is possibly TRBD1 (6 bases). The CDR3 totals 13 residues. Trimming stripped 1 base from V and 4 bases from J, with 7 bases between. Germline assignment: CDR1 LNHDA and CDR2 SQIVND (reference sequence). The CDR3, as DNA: TGTGCCAGTAGTATAGGACAGGCAGAGACCCAGTACTTC. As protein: CASSIGQAETQYF.

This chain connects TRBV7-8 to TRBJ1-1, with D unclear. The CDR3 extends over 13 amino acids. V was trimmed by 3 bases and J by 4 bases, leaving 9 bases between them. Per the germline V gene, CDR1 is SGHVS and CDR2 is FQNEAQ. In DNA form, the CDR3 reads TGTGCCAGCAGCTTTCAGGCGGGCACTGAAGCTTTCTTT. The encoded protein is CASSFQAGTEAFF.

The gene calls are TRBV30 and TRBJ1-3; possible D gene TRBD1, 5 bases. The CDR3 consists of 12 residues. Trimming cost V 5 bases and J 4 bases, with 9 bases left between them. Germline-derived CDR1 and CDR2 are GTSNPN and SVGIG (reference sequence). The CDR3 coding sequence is TGTGCCTGGGTGCAGGGAGGAAACACCATATATTTT. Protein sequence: CAWVQGGNTIYF.

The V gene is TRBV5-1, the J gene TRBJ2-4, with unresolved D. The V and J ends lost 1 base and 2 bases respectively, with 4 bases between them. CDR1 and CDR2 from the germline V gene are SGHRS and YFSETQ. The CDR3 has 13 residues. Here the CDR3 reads CASSLQTKNIQYF. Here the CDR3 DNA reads TGCGCCAGCAGCTTGCAGACCAAAAACATTCAGTACTTC.

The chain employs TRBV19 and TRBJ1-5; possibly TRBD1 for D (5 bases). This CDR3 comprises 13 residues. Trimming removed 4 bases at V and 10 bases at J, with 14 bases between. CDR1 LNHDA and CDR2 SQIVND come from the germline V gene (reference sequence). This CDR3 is CASSNGADFPQHF. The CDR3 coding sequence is TGTGCCAGTAGTAATGGGGCCGATTTTCCCCAGCATTTT.

As DNA, the CDR3 is TGTGCCAGCAGCTTAGCCCGGGACAGTTTCTATAATTCACCCCTCCACTTT. It is translated as CASSLARDSFYNSPLHF. V and J are TRBV11-2 and TRBJ1-6, with 7 bases aligning to TRBD1. From germline, CDR1 is SGHAT and CDR2 FQNNGV. With 1 base clipped from V and 3 bases from J, the junction kept 6 bases outside the gene matches. CDR3 length: 17 amino acids.

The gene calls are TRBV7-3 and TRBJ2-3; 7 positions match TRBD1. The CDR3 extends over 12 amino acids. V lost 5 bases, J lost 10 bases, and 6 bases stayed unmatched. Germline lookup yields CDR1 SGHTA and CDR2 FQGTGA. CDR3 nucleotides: TGTGCCAGCAGCGCCCGACAGGGACCGCAGTATTTT. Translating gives CASSARQGPQYF. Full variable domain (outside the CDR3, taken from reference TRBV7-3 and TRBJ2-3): GAGVSQTPSNKVTEKGKYVELRCDPISGHTALYWYRQSLGQGPEFLIYFQGTGAADDSGLPNDRFFAVRPEGSVSTLKIQRTERGDSAVYLCASSARQGPQYFGPGTRLTVL.

CDR3: CASSQDNRAYGYTF. The CDR3 DNA is TGTGCCAGCAGCCAAGATAACAGAGCCTATGGCTACACCTTC. The chain links TRBV14 to TRBJ1-2; D gene uncertain. The CDR3 is 14 residues long. V was shortened by 0 bases and J by 4 bases, with 9 bases between the two germline ends. Germline lookup yields CDR1 SGHDN and CDR2 FVKESK.

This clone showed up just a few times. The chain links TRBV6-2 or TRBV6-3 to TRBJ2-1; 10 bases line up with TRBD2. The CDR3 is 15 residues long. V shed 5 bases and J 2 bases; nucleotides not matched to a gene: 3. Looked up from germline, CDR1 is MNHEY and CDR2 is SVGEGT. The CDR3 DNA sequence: TGTGCCAGCAGTCCCCTAGCGGGGGCCTACAATGAGCAGTTCTTC. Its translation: CASSPLAGAYNEQFF.

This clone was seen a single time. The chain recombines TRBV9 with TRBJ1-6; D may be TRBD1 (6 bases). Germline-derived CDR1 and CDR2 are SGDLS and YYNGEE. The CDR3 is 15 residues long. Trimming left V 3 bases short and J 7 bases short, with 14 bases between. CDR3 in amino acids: CASSGPGVTNSPLHF. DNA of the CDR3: TGTGCCAGCAGCGGCCCAGGGGTCACGAATTCACCCCTCCACTTT.

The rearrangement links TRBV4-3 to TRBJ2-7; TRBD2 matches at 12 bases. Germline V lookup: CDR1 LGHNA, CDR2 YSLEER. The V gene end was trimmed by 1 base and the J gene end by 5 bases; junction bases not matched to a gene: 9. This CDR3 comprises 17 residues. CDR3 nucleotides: TGCGCCAGCAGCCAAGCTTTCCTAGCGGGGGGGCTGCACGAGCAGTACTTC. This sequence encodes CASSQAFLAGGLHEQYF.

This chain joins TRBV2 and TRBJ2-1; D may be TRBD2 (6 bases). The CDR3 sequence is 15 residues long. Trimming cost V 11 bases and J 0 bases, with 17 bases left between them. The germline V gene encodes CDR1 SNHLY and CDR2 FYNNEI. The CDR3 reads CADAREVSSYNEQFF. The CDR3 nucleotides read TGTGCCGACGCGAGGGAGGTGAGCTCCTACAATGAGCAGTTCTTC.

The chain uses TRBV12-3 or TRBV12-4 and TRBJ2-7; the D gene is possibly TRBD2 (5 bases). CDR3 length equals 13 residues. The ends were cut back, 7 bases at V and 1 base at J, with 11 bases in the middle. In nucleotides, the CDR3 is TGTGCCAGCACCCAGGCGGGTTCCTACGAGCAGTACTTC. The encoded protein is CASTQAGSYEQYF.

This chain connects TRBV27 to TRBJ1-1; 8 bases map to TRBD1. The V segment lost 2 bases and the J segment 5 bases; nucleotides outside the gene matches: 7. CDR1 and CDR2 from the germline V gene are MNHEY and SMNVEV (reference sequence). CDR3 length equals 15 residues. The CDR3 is CASSLLGRGQTEAFF. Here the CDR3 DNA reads TGTGCCAGCAGTTTACTAGGCAGGGGGCAAACTGAAGCTTTCTTT.

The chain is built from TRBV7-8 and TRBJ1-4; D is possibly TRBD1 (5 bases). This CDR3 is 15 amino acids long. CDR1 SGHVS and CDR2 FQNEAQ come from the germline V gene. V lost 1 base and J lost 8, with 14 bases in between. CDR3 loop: CASSLGGGVREKLFF. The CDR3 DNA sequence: TGTGCCAGCAGCTTAGGGGGCGGAGTACGAGAAAAACTGTTTTTT.

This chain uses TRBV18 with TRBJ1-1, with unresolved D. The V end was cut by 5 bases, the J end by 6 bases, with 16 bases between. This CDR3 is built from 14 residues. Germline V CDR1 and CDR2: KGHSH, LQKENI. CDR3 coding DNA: TGTGCCAGCTCAGCGGTCACTATACCTTCTGAAGCTTTCTTT. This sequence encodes CASSAVTIPSEAFF.

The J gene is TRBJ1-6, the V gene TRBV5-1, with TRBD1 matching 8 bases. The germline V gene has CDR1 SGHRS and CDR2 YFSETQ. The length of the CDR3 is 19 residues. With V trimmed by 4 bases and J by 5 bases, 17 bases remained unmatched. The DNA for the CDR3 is TGCGCCAGCAGCGTACGCCCCGACGGACAGGGAAGTGATAATTCACCCCTCCACTTT. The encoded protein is CASSVRPDGQGSDNSPLHF.

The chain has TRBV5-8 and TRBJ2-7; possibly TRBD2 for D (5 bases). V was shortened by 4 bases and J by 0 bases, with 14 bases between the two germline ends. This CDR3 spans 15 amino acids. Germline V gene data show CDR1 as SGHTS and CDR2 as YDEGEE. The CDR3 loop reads CASSPRGMSSYEQYF. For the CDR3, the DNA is TGTGCCAGCAGCCCACGGGGAATGAGCTCCTACGAGCAGTACTTC.